This T cell receptor beta chain was sequenced for a study of response to subunit inactivated influenza vaccine. TCRdb passed the RT-PCR reads through MiXCR, listing each CDR3 protein once. The sample shows 500,000 to 600,000 distinct CDR3 sequences, roughly 13% of them seen only once. Germline-derived CDR1 and CDR2 are ENHRY and SYGVKD. The CDR3 has 14 residues. Between the trimmed V and J ends, which lost 9 bases and 4 bases, there was a span of 13 bases. This clonotype was detected many times. The chain joins TRBV10-3 to TRBJ2-6; D unclear. The sample was PBMCs from blood, taken 40 to 50 days after vaccination. The receptor comes from a man aged 45-65 years who received an inactivated influenza vaccine. The CDR3 DNA reads as TGTGCCATACGACGGAGCATGGGGGCCAACGTCCTGACTTTC. Translated: CAIRRSMGANVLTF.